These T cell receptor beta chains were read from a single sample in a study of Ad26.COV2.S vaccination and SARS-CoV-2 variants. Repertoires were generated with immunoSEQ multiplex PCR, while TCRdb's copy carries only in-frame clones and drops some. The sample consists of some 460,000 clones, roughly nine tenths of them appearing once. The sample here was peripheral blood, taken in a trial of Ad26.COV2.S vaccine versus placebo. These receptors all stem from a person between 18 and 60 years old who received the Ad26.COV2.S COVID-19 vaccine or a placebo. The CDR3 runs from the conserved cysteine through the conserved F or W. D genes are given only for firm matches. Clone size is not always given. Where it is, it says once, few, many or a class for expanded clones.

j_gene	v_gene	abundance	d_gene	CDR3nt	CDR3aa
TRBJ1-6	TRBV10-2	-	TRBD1	TGCGCCAGCGCCCCTAGACAGGGGGCGGGTTCACCCCTCCACTTT	CASAPRQGAGSPLHF
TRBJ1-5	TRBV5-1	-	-	TGCGCCAGCAGCTTGGACCCAGGAGGCAATCAGCCCCAGCATTTT	CASSLDPGGNQPQHF
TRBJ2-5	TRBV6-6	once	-	TGTGCCAGCAGTTACTCGCCAACCCTCCAAGAGACCCAGTACTTC	CASSYSPTLQETQYF
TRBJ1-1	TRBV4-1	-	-	TGCGCCAGCAGCCCCCACAGGGCTGGGGAGTTCCTGAACACTGAAGCTTTCTTT	CASSPHRAGEFLNTEAFF
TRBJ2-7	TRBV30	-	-	TGTGCCTGGAGTGTGACAGCCTACGAGCAGTACTTC	CAWSVTAYEQYF
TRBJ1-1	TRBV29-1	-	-	TGCAGCGTTGAGGGTGCAGCCACGACCGCTGGGGCTTTCTTT	CSVEGAATTAGAFF
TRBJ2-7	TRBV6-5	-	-	TGTGCCAGCAGTTACTCCAAGGGGGCCTACGAGCAGTACTTC	CASSYSKGAYEQYF
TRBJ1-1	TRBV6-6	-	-	TGTGCCAGCAGTTACACTTCAGGGAACACTGAAGCTTTCTTT	CASSYTSGNTEAFF
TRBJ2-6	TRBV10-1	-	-	TGCGCCAGCAGTGACGGGCCTGGGGCCAACGTCCTGACTTTC	CASSDGPGANVLTF
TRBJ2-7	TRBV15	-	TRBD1	TGTGCCACCAGCAAAATACCGGGACAGTTTTCGTACGAGCAGTACTTC	CATSKIPGQFSYEQYF
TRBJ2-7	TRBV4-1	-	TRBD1	TGCGCCAGCAGCCCTGGGGACAGCCGATATACCTACGAGCAGTACTTC	CASSPGDSRYTYEQYF
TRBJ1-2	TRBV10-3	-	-	TGTGCCATCAGTGCCGGGTTAAACTATGGCTACACCTTC	CAISAGLNYGYTF
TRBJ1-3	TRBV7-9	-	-	TGTGCCAGCAGCTACAGCGTATCTGGAAACACCATATATTTT	CASSYSVSGNTIYF
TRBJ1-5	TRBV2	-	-	TGTGCCAGCGCTAGGATAGAGAATCAGCCCCAGCATTTT	CASARIENQPQHF
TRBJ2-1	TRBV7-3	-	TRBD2	TGTGCCAGCAGCTTTACCGGGACTAGCGTTTACAATGAGCAGTTCTTC	CASSFTGTSVYNEQFF
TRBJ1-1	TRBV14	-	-	TGTGCCAGCAGCCAAGATCTACCCACTGAAGCTTTCTTT	CASSQDLPTEAFF